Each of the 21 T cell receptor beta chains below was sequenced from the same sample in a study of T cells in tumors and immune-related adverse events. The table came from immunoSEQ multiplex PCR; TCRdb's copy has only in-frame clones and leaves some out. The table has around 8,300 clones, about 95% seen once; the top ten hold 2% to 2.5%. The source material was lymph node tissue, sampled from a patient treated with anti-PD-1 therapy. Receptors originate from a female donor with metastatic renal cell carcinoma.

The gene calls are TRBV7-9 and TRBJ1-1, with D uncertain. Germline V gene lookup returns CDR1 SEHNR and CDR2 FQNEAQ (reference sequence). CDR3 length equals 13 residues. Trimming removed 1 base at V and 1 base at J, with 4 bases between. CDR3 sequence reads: CASSLDRNTEAFF. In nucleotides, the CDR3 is TGTGCCAGCAGCTTAGATAGGAACACTGAAGCTTTCTTT.

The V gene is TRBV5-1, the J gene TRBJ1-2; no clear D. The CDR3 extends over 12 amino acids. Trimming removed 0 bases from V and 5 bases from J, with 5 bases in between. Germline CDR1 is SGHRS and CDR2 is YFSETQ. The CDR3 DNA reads TGCGCCAGCAGCTTGGACATATATGGCTACACCTTC. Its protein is CASSLDIYGYTF. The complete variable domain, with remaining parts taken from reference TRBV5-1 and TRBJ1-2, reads KAGVTQTPRYLIKTRGQQVTLSCSPISGHRSVSWYQQTPGQGLQFLFEYFSETQRNKGNFPGRFSGRQFSNSRSEMNVSTLELGDSALYLCASSLDIYGYTFGSGTRLTVV.

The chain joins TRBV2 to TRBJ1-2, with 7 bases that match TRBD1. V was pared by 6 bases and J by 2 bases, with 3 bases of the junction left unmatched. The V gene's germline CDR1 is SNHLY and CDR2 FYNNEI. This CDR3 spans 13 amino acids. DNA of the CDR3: TGTGCCAGCAGCCGACAGGGAAACTATGGCTACACCTTC. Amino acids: CASSRQGNYGYTF.

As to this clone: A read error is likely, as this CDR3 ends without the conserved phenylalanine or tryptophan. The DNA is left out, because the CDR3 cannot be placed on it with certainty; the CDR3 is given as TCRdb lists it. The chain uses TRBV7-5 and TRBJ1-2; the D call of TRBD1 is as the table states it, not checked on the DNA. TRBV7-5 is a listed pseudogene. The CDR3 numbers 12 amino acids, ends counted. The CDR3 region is CVRSRLILTGGT.

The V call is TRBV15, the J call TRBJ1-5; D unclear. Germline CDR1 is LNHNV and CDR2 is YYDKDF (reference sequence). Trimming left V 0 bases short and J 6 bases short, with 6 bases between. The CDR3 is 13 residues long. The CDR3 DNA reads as TGTGCCACCAGCAGAGATTGGGGTCAGCCCCAGCATTTT. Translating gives CATSRDWGQPQHF.

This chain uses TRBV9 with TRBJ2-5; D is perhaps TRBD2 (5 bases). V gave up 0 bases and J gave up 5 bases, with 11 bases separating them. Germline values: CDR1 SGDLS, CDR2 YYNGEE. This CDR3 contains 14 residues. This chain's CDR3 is CASSVGLAYETQYF. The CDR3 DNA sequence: TGTGCCAGCAGCGTAGGTCTAGCTTATGAGACCCAGTACTTC.

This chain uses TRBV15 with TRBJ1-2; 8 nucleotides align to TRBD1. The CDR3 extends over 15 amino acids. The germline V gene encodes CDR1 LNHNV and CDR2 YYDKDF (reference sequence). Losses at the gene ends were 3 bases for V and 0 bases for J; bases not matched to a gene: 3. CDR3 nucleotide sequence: TGTGCCACCAGCAGGGACAGGGATCCTAACTATGGCTACACCTTC. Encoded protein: CATSRDRDPNYGYTF.

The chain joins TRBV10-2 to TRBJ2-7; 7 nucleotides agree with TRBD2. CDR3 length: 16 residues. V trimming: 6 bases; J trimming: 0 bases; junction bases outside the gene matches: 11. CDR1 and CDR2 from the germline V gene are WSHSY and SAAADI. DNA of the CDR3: TGCGCCAGCAGGGCGGCGCGGGAGTGGAGCTCCTACGAGCAGTACTTC. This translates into CASRAAREWSSYEQYF.

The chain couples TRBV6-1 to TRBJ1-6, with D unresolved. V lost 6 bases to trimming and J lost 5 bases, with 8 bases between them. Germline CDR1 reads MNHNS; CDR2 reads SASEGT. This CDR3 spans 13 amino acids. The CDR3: CASSGQNNSPLHF. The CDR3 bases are TGTGCCAGCAGCGGTCAGAATAATTCACCCCTCCACTTT.

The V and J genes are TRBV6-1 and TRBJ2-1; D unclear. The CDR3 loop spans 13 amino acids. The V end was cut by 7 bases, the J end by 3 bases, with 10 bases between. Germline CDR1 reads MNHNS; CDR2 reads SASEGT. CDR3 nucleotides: TGTGCCAGCACCGGCGATATCTACAATGAGCAGTTCTTC. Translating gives CASTGDIYNEQFF.

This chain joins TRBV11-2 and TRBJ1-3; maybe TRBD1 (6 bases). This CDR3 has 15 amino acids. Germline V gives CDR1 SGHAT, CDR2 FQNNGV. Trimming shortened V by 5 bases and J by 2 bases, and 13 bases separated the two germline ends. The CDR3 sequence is CASSRDGTTGNTIYF. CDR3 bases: TGTGCCAGCAGCCGAGACGGGACAACTGGAAACACCATATATTTT.

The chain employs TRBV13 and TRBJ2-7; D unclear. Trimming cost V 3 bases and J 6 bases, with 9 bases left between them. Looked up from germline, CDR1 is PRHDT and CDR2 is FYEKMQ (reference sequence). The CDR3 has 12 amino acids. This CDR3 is CASSFRPGEQYF. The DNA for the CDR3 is TGTGCCAGCAGCTTCAGACCAGGCGAGCAGTACTTC.

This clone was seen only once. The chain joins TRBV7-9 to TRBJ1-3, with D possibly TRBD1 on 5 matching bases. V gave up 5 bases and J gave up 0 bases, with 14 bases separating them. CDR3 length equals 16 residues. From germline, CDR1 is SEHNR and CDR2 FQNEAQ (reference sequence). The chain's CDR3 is CASSEIGHYSGNTIYF. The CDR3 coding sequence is TGTGCCAGCAGCGAAATTGGACATTACTCTGGAAACACCATATATTTT.

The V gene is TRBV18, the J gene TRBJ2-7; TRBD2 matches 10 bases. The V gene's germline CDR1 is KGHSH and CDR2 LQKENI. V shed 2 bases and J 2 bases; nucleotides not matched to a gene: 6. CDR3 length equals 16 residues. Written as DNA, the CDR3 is TGTGCCAGCTCACCAACGACCGGGACTAGCGCCTACGAGCAGTACTTC. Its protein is CASSPTTGTSAYEQYF.

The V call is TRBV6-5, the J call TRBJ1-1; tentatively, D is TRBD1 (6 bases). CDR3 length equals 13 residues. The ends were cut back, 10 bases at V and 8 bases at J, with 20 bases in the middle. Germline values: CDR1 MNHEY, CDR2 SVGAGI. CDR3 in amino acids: CATQLVRGAEAFF. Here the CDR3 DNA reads TGTGCCACCCAGTTAGTTCGGGGGGCCGAAGCTTTCTTT.

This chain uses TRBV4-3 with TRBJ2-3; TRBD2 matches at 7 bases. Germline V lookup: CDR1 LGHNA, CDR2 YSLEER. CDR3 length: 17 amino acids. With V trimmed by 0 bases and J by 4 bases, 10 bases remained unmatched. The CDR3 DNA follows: TGCGCCAGCAGCCAAGATAGTGAAGCGGGACTCTCAGATACGCAGTATTTT. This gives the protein CASSQDSEAGLSDTQYF.

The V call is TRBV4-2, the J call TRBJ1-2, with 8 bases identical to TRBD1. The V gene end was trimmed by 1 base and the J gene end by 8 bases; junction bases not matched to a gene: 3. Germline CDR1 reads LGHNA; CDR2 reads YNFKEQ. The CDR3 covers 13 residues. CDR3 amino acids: CASSQAAGGGYTF. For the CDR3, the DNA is TGTGCCAGCAGCCAAGCGGCAGGGGGCGGCTACACCTTC.

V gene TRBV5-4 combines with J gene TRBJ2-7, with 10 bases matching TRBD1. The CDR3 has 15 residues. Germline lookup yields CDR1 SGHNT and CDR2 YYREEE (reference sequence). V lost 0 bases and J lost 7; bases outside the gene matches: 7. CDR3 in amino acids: CASSLVGQGIGEQYF. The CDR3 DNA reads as TGTGCCAGCAGCTTGGTGGGACAGGGGATTGGAGAGCAGTACTTC.

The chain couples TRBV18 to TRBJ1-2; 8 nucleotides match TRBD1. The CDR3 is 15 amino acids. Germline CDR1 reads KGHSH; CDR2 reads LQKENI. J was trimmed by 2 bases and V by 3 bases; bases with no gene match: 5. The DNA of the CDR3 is TGTGCCAGCTCACCTAGGGCAGGGGGCAACTATGGCTACACCTTC. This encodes CASSPRAGGNYGYTF.

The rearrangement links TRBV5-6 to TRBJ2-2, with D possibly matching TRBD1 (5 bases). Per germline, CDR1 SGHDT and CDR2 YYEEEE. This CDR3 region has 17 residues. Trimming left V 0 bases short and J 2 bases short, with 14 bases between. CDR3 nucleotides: TGTGCCAGCAGCTTGGCCCTTTCGACAGAAAACACCGGGGAGCTGTTTTTT. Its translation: CASSLALSTENTGELFF. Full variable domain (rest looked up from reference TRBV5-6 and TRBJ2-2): DAGVTQSPTHLIKTRGQQVTLRCSPKSGHDTVSWYQQALGQGPQFIFQYYEEEERQRGNFPDRFSGHQFPNYSSELNVNALLLGDSALYLCASSLALSTENTGELFFGEGSRLTVL.

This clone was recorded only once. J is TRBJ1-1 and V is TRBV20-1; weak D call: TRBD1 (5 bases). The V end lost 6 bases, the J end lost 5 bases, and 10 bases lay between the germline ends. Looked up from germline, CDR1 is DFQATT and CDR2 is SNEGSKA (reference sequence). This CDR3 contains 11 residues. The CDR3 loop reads CSAYDSTEAFF. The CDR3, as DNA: TGCAGTGCCTATGACAGTACTGAAGCTTTCTTT.